The table lists the clone carrying this TCR beta chain with many counts. What it binds is unknown. This CDR3 is 15 amino acids long. V dropped 4 bases and J dropped 6 bases, with 19 bases sitting between them. CDR1 and CDR2 from the germline V gene are LGHDT and YNNKEL (reference sequence). TCRdb fed the RT-PCR reads into MiXCR, producing one record per CDR3 protein. Of about 180,000 distinct CDR3 sequences detected, about 9% appear once; the ten largest clones hold 9.5% to 13%. The data originate from a study of response to subunit inactivated influenza vaccine. Overall study findings and caveats: With each seasonal influenza vaccination, the authors suggested, few new T cells are recruited.

The chain couples TRBV3-1 to TRBJ2-7; TRBD1 is a possible D gene (5 bases). The source of this sequence is a man aged 50-60 years who received an inactivated influenza vaccine. Sequences were derived from non-naive T cells sorted from PBMCs, sampled on the day of vaccination. The CDR3 DNA reads as TGTGCCAGCAGCCGCTCCGTGGGTGGAAGGGGCGAGCAGTACTTC. Its protein is CASSRSVGGRGEQYF.